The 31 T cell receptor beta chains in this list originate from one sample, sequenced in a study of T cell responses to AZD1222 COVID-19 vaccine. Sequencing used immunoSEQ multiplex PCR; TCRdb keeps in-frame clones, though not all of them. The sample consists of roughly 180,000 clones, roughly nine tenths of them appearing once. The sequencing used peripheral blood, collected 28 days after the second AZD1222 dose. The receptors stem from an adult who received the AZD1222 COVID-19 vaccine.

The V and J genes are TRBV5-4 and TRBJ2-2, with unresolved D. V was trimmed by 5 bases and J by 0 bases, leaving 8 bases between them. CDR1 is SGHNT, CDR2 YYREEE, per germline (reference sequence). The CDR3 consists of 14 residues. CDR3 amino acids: CASRGQANTGELFF. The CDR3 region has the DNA TGTGCCAGCAGAGGCCAGGCGAACACCGGGGAGCTGTTTTTT.

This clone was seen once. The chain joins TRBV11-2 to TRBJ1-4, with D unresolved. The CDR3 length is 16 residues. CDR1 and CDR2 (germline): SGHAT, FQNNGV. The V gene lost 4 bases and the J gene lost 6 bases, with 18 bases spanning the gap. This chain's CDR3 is CASSSELEAGDEKLFF. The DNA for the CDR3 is TGTGCCAGCAGCTCCGAACTCGAGGCCGGGGATGAAAAACTGTTTTTT.

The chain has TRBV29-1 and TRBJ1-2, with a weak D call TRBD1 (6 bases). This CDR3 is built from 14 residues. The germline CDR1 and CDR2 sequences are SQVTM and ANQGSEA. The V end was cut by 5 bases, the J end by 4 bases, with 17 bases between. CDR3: CSVPTGRSGYGYTF. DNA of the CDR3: TGCAGCGTTCCTACAGGGCGTAGTGGCTATGGCTACACCTTC.

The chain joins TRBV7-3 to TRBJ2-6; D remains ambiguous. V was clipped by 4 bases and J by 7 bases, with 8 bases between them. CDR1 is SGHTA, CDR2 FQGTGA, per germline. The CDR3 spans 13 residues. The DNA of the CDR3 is TGTGCCAGCAGCTCTCCCGGCGCCAACGTCCTGACTTTC. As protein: CASSSPGANVLTF.

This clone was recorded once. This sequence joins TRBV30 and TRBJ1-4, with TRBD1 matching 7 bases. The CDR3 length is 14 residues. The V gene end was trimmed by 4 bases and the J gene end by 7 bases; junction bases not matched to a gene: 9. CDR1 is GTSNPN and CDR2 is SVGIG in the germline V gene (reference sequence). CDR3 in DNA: TGTGCCTGGAACCGGGACAGCGGCTTTGAAAAACTGTTTTTT. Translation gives CAWNRDSGFEKLFF.

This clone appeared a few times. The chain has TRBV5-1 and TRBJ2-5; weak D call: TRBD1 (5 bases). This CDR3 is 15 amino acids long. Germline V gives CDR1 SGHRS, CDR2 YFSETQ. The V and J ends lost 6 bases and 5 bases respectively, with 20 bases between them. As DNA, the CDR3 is TGCGCCAGCACCAAAGCTGGCCAGGGCCATGAGACCCAGTACTTC. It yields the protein CASTKAGQGHETQYF.

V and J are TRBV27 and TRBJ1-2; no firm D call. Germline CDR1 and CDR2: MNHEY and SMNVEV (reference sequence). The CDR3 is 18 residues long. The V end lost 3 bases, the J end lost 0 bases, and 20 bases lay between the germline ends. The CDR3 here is CASSFSSRARNSNYGYTF. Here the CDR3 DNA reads TGTGCCAGCAGTTTCTCCAGCCGTGCCAGGAACTCTAACTATGGCTACACCTTC.

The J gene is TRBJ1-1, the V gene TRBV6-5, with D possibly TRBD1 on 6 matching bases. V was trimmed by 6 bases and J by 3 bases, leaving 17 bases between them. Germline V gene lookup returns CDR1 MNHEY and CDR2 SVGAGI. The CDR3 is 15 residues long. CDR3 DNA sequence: TGTGCCAGCAGCGGGGGGCAGCCAATGGACACTGAAGCTTTCTTT. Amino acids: CASSGGQPMDTEAFF.

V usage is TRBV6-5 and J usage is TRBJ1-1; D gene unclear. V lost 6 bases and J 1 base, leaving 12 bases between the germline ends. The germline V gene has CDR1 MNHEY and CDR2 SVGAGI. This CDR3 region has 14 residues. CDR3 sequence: CASSSRRSNTEAFF. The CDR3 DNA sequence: TGTGCCAGCAGCTCCAGAAGGTCGAACACTGAAGCTTTCTTT.

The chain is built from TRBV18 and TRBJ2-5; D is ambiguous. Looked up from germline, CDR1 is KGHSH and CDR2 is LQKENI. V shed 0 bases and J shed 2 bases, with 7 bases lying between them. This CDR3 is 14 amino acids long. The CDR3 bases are TGTGCCAGCTCACCACCGGAGACACAAGAGACCCAGTACTTC. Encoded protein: CASSPPETQETQYF.

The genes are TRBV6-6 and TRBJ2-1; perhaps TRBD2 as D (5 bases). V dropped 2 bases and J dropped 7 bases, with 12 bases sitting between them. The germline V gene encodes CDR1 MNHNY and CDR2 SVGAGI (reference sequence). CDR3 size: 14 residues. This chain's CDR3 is CASSYNRAENEQFF. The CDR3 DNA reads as TGTGCCAGCAGTTACAACAGAGCGGAGAATGAGCAGTTCTTC.

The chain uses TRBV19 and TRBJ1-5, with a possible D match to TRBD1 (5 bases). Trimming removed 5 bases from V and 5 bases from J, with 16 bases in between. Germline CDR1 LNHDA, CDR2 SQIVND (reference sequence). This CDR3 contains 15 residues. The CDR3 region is CASSVPGRIYQPQHF. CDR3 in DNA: TGTGCCAGTAGTGTTCCGGGACGGATTTATCAGCCCCAGCATTTT.

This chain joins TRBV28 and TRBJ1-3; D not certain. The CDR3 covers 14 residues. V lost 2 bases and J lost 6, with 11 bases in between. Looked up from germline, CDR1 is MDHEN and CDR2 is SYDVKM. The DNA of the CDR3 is TGTGCCAGCAGTTTAAGTCGTCTCAAAAACACCATATATTTT. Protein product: CASSLSRLKNTIYF. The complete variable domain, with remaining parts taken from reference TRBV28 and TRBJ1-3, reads DVKVTQSSRYLVKRTGEKVFLECVQDMDHENMFWYRQDPGLGLRLIYFSYDVKMKEKGDIPEGYSVSREKKERFSLILESASTNQTSMYLCASSLSRLKNTIYFGEGSWLTVV.

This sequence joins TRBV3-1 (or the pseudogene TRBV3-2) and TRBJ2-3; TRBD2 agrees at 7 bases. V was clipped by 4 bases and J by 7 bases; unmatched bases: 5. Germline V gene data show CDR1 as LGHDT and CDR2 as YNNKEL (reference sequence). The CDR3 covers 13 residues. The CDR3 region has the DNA TGTGCCAGCAGCCCCAGCGGGGTGTATACGCAGTATTTT. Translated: CASSPSGVYTQYF.

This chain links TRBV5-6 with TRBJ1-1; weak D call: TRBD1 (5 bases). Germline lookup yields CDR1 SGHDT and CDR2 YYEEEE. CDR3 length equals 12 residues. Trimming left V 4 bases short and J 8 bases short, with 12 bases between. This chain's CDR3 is CASSPGGSEAFF. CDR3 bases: TGTGCCAGCAGCCCTGGGGGGAGCGAAGCTTTCTTT.

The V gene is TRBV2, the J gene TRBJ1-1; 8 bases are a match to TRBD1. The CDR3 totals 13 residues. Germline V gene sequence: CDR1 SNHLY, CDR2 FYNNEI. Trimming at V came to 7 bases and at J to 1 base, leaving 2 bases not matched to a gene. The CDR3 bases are TGTGCCAGCAAAACAGGGGGGAACACTGAAGCTTTCTTT. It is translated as CASKTGGNTEAFF.

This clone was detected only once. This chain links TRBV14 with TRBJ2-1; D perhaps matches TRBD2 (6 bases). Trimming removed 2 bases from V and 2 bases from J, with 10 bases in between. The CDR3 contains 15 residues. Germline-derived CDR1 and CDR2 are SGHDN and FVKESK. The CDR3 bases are TGTGCCAGCAGCCAAAGGCTAGCGACCTACAATGAGCAGTTCTTC. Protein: CASSQRLATYNEQFF.

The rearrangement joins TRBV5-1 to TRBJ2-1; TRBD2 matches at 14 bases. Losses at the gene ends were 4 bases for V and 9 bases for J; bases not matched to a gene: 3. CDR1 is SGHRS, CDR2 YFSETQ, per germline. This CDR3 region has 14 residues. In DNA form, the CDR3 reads TGCGCCAGCAGCCAGGGACTAGCGGGAGTTGAGCAGTTCTTC. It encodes CASSQGLAGVEQFF. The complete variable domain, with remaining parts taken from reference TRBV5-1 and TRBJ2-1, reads KAGVTQTPRYLIKTRGQQVTLSCSPISGHRSVSWYQQTPGQGLQFLFEYFSETQRNKGNFPGRFSGRQFSNSRSEMNVSTLELGDSALYLCASSQGLAGVEQFFGPGTRLTVL.

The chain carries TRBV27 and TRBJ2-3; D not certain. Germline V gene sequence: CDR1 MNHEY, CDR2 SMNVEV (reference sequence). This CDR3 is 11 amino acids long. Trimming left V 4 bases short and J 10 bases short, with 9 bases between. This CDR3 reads CASSSSVAQYF. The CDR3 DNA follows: TGTGCCAGCAGTTCATCTGTGGCGCAGTATTTT.

Here the CDR3 reads CASRLQGVHTGELFF. Written as DNA, the CDR3 is TGTGCCAGCAGGCTACAGGGGGTACACACCGGGGAGCTGTTTTTT. The rearrangement uses TRBV6-5 and TRBJ2-2; 8 bases fit TRBD1. The trim removed 6 bases at V and 3 bases at J, leaving 6 bases unmatched. Germline lookup yields CDR1 MNHEY and CDR2 SVGAGI. This CDR3 spans 15 amino acids.

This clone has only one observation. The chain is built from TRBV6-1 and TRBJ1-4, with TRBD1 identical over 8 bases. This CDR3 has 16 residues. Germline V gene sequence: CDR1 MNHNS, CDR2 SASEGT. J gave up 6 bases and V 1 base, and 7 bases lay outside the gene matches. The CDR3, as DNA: TGTGCCAGCAGTGAAGGGACAGGGCTAGGGTATGAAAAACTGTTTTTT. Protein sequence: CASSEGTGLGYEKLFF.

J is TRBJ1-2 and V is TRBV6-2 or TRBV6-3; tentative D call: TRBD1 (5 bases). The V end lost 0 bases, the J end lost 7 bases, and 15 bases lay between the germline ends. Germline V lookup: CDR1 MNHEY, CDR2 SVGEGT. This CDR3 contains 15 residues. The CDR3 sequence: CASSYSGRLPGGYTF. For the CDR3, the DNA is TGTGCCAGCAGTTACTCGGGACGGCTCCCGGGTGGCTACACCTTC.

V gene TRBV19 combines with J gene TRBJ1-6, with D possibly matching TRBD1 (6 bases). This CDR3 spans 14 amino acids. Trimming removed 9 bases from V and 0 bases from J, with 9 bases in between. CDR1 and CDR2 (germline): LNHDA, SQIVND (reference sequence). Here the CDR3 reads CASTGSSYNSPLHF. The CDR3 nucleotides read TGTGCCAGCACAGGGAGCTCCTATAATTCACCCCTCCACTTT.

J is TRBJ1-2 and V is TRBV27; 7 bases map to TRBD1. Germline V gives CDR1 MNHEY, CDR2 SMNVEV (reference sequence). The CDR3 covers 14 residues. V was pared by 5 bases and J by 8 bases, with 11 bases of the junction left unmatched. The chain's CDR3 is CASSTNLQGRGYTF. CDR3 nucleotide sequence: TGTGCCAGCAGTACTAACCTACAGGGGCGAGGCTACACCTTC.

CDR3 protein: CASSQGVARNYGYTF. Written as DNA, the CDR3 is TGTGCCAGCAGCCAAGGGGTCGCCCGTAACTATGGCTACACCTTC. The rearrangement joins TRBV3-1 (or the pseudogene TRBV3-2) to TRBJ1-2; no reliable D call. CDR3 length: 15 residues. The germline V gene has CDR1 LGHDT and CDR2 YNNKEL (reference sequence). Deletions cut 1 base from V and 1 base from J, with 10 bases between.

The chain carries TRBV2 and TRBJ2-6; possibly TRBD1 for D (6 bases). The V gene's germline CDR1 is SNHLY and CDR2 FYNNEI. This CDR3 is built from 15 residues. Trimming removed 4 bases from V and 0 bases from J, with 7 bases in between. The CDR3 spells CASSGTASGANVLTF. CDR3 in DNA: TGTGCCAGCAGTGGGACAGCCTCTGGGGCCAACGTCCTGACTTTC.

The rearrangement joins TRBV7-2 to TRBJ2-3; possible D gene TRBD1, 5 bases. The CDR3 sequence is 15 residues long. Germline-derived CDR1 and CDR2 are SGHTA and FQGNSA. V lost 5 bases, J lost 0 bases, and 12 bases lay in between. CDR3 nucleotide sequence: TGTGCCAGCAGCCTTCGGACAAGTAGCACAGATACGCAGTATTTT. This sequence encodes CASSLRTSSTDTQYF.

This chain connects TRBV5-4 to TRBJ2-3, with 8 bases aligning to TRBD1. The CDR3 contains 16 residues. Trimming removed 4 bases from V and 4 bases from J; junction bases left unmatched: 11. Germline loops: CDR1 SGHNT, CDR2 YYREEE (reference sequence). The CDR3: CASSPGAGGFADTQYF. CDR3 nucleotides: TGTGCCAGCAGCCCGGGCGCAGGGGGCTTCGCAGATACGCAGTATTTT.

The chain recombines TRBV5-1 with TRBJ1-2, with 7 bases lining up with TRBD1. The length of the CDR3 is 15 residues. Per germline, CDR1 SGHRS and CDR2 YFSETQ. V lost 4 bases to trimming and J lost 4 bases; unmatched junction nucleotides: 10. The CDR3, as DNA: TGCGCCAGCAGCCCGGACAGGAACCCGTTCTATGGCTACACCTTC. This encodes CASSPDRNPFYGYTF.

CDR3 in DNA: TGTGCCAGCAGTTCCCAGGGGGCGCGGACTGAAGCTTTCTTT. Amino acid sequence: CASSSQGARTEAFF. V usage is TRBV6-5 and J usage is TRBJ1-1; 8 nucleotides align to TRBD1. The CDR3 sequence is 14 residues long. J lost 5 bases, V lost 4 bases, and 6 bases had no gene match. Germline CDR1 and CDR2: MNHEY and SVGAGI.

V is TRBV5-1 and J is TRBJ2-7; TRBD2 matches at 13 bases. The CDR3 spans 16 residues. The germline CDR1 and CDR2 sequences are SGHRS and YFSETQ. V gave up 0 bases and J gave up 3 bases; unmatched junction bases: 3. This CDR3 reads CASSLGGLAGNYEQYF. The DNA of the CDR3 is TGCGCCAGCAGCTTGGGGGGACTAGCGGGAAACTACGAGCAGTACTTC. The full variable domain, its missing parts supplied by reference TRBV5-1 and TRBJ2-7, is KAGVTQTPRYLIKTRGQQVTLSCSPISGHRSVSWYQQTPGQGLQFLFEYFSETQRNKGNFPGRFSGRQFSNSRSEMNVSTLELGDSALYLCASSLGGLAGNYEQYFGPGTRLTVT.